These T cell receptor beta chains were read from a single sample in a study of blood T cell repertoires in COVID-19. Assay: immunoSEQ multiplex PCR; the TCRdb copy retains only in-frame clones and omits some. The sample lists some 87,000 clones, 80% to 90% occurring once. The source material was peripheral blood. These receptor sequences come from a human donor in a cohort sampled during active COVID-19. CDR3s include the opening cysteine and the closing phenylalanine or tryptophan. Fields, in order: V gene, D gene, clone size, J gene, CDR3 protein, CDR3 DNA. D genes are given only for firm matches. Clone size is not always given. Where it is, it says once, few, many or a class for expanded clones.

TRBV19	-	-	TRBJ2-2	CASVSENTGELFF	TGTGCCAGCGTATCAGAGAACACCGGGGAGCTGTTTTTT
TRBV27	TRBD1	-	TRBJ1-1	CASSLMGTVNTEAFF	TGTGCCAGCAGTTTAATGGGGACAGTCAACACTGAAGCTTTCTTT
TRBV6-5	TRBD1	-	TRBJ1-1	CASRRTGDEAFF	TGTGCCAGCAGACGGACAGGGGATGAAGCTTTCTTT
TRBV6-6	-	-	TRBJ2-2	CASSHGLNRAYTGELFF	TGTGCCAGCAGTCACGGGCTAAACAGGGCTTACACCGGGGAGCTGTTTTTT
TRBV3-1/TRBV3-2	-	-	TRBJ1-1	CASSRQMNTEAFF	TGTGCCAGCAGCCGACAGATGAACACTGAAGCTTTCTTT
TRBV6-5	-	once	TRBJ2-1	CAGRDTVGEQFF	TGTGCCGGGAGAGACACGGTCGGTGAGCAGTTCTTC
TRBV4-2	-	-	TRBJ2-3	CASSWGGTDTQYF	TGTGCCAGCAGTTGGGGAGGCACAGATACGCAGTATTTT
TRBV7-2	-	-	TRBJ1-3	CASSLGGVGNTIYF	TGTGCCAGCAGCTTAGGAGGTGTTGGAAACACCATATATTTT
TRBV14	-	-	TRBJ2-2	CASSPWTLGGELFF	TGTGCCAGCAGCCCGTGGACTCTCGGCGGGGAGCTGTTTTTT
TRBV5-1	-	once	TRBJ2-7	CASSNDGFGEQYF	TGCGCCAGCAGCAATGACGGGTTTGGCGAGCAGTACTTC
TRBV5-4	-	-	TRBJ1-1	CASSPGSRVGGAFF	TGTGCCAGCAGCCCGGGGAGCAGGGTGGGGGGAGCTTTCTTT
TRBV19	-	-	TRBJ2-7	CASSIEQGYEQYF	TGTGCCAGTAGTATAGAACAGGGCTACGAGCAGTACTTC
TRBV19	TRBD1	once	TRBJ1-5	CASSRDRDNQPQHF	TGTGCCAGTAGTCGGGACAGAGACAATCAGCCCCAGCATTTT
TRBV27	-	-	TRBJ1-1	CASSLSILANTEAFF	TGTGCCAGCAGTCTCTCCATTTTGGCGAACACTGAAGCTTTCTTT
TRBV28	-	-	TRBJ2-5	CASSLARGQETQYF	TGTGCCAGCAGCCTGGCCCGGGGACAAGAGACCCAGTACTTC
TRBV9	TRBD2	-	TRBJ2-1	CASSPLAGGYNEQFF	TGTGCCAGCAGCCCTCTAGCGGGGGGTTACAATGAGCAGTTCTTC
TRBV19	-	-	TRBJ2-7	CASNDGGVDEQYF	TGTGCCAGTAATGACGGAGGGGTAGACGAGCAGTACTTC
TRBV10-3	-	-	TRBJ1-3	CATGGTERYGNTIYF	TGTGCCACCGGAGGCACGGAGAGATACGGAAACACCATATATTTT
TRBV6-1	-	-	TRBJ1-5	CASSEAFRQGNQPQHF	TGTGCCAGCAGTGAAGCGTTTCGGCAGGGCAATCAGCCCCAGCATTTT
TRBV9	-	-	TRBJ2-3	CASSVVATPSTDTQYF	TGTGCCAGCAGCGTAGTCGCGACTCCTAGCACAGATACGCAGTATTTT
TRBV6-6	-	-	TRBJ2-7	CASSLTSTYEQYF	TGTGCCAGCAGCCTGACAAGTACCTACGAGCAGTACTTC
TRBV11-3	TRBD1	-	TRBJ2-3	CASSFSFRDRKPSVPDTQYF	TGTGCCAGCAGCTTCAGTTTCCGGGACAGGAAGCCCTCGGTTCCAGATACGCAGTATTTT
TRBV5-5	-	-	TRBJ2-7	CASSGNRVSNAEQYF	TGTGCCAGCAGCGGGAACAGGGTTTCGAATGCGGAGCAGTACTTC
TRBV30	-	-	TRBJ1-5	CAWSLGGVPGQPQHF	TGTGCCTGGAGTTTGGGCGGGGTCCCGGGTCAGCCCCAGCATTTT
TRBV18	-	once	TRBJ1-2	CASSPDSPPYGYTF	TGTGCCAGCTCACCAGACAGCCCCCCTTATGGCTACACCTTC
TRBV9	-	-	TRBJ2-2	CASTPWASSNTGELFF	TGTGCCAGCACCCCATGGGCCTCTTCGAACACCGGGGAGCTGTTTTTT
TRBV12-3/TRBV12-4	-	-	TRBJ1-2	CASSLAGARGYTF	TGTGCCAGCAGTTTAGCAGGGGCTCGTGGCTACACCTTC
TRBV6-6	TRBD2	once	TRBJ2-7	CASRETSGLYEQYF	TGTGCCAGCAGAGAGACTAGCGGGCTCTACGAGCAGTACTTC
TRBV30	-	-	TRBJ1-4	CAWDSAPNEKLFF	TGTGCCTGGGACAGTGCCCCAAATGAAAAACTGTTTTTT
TRBV10-1	TRBD2	-	TRBJ2-1	CASSAASGDYNEQFF	TGCGCCAGCAGTGCGGCTAGCGGGGACTACAATGAGCAGTTCTTC
TRBV4-1	-	-	TRBJ1-6	CASSQVSRSSYNSPLHF	TGCGCCAGCAGCCAAGTATCCCGGAGCTCCTATAATTCACCCCTCCACTTT
TRBV5-1	TRBD1	-	TRBJ2-5	CASSLDRGKETQYF	TGCGCCAGCAGCTTGGACAGGGGAAAAGAGACCCAGTACTTC
TRBV4-2	TRBD2	-	TRBJ2-2	CASSQGTSGGPRTGELFF	TGTGCCAGCAGCCAAGGGACTAGCGGGGGCCCGAGGACCGGGGAGCTGTTTTTT
TRBV24-1	-	-	TRBJ2-3	CATSDLRLANQDTQYF	TGTGCCACCAGTGATTTGCGTCTAGCCAATCAGGATACGCAGTATTTT
TRBV6-4	-	once	TRBJ2-1	CASSDSGGGPSNEQFF	TGTGCCAGCAGTGACTCGGGGGGGGGCCCCTCGAATGAGCAGTTCTTC
TRBV28	TRBD1	-	TRBJ1-6	CASSFGDRSYNSPLHF	TGTGCCAGCAGTTTTGGGGACAGGTCCTATAATTCACCCCTCCACTTT
TRBV5-1	-	-	TRBJ1-4	CASSGELRKEKLFF	TGCGCCAGCAGCGGAGAACTGAGAAAGGAAAAACTGTTTTTT
TRBV18	TRBD2	-	TRBJ2-1	CASSPPFGGGANSEQFF	TGTGCCAGCTCACCACCGTTCGGCGGGGGGGCCAACAGTGAGCAGTTCTTC
TRBV28	TRBD2	-	TRBJ2-1	CASRGGDSYNEQFF	TGTGCCAGCCGGGGAGGGGATTCCTACAATGAGCAGTTCTTC
TRBV3-1/TRBV3-2	TRBD1	-	TRBJ1-3	CASSQTGQGNTIYF	TGTGCCAGCAGCCAGACGGGACAGGGGAACACCATATATTTT
TRBV18	TRBD1	-	TRBJ2-1	CASSGTAAKQFF	TGTGCCAGCTCCGGGACAGCGGCGAAGCAGTTCTTC
TRBV12-3/TRBV12-4	-	-	TRBJ1-2	CASSLRQFYGYTF	TGTGCCAGCAGTTTAAGACAGTTCTATGGCTACACCTTC
TRBV11-3	-	once	TRBJ2-1	CASRSGDRNEQFF	TGTGCCAGCAGATCGGGTGACCGGAATGAGCAGTTCTTC
TRBV2	-	-	TRBJ1-5	CASRGGQSQWPQHF	TGTGCCAGCAGGGGGGGGCAGTCCCAATGGCCCCAGCATTTT
TRBV28	TRBD2	few	TRBJ2-7	CASSYHGRHEQYF	TGTGCCAGCAGTTACCACGGGAGGCACGAGCAGTACTTC
TRBV5-1	-	once	TRBJ2-5	CASSLSSDRVRETQYF	TGCGCCAGCAGCTTGTCTAGCGACAGGGTACGGGAGACCCAGTACTTC
TRBV20-1	-	-	TRBJ2-7	CSASPGRVAYEQYF	TGCAGTGCTAGTCCAGGGCGAGTAGCCTACGAGCAGTACTTC
TRBV11-3	-	few	TRBJ2-1	CASSLSLGANEQFF	TGTGCCAGCAGCTTATCTTTGGGGGCCAATGAGCAGTTCTTC
TRBV7-2	TRBD2	-	TRBJ2-1	CASSLEAGAYNEQFF	TGTGCCAGCAGCTTAGAAGCGGGGGCGTACAATGAGCAGTTCTTC
TRBV7-8	-	-	TRBJ2-1	CASSLVLGGYNEQFF	TGTGCCAGCAGCTTGGTCCTGGGGGGCTACAATGAGCAGTTCTTC
TRBV28	-	few	TRBJ2-7	CASMEQGGYYEQYF	TGTGCCAGCATGGAACAGGGCGGTTACTACGAGCAGTACTTC
TRBV9	TRBD1	few	TRBJ1-5	CASSAGTARNQPQHF	TGTGCCAGCAGCGCTGGGACAGCCCGCAATCAGCCCCAGCATTTT
TRBV7-2	-	-	TRBJ2-2	CASSLSGQTNTGELFF	TGTGCCAGCAGCTTATCAGGACAGACGAACACCGGGGAGCTGTTTTTT
TRBV18	TRBD1	-	TRBJ1-5	CASSPPGQGSRSNQPQHF	TGTGCCAGCTCACCGCCGGGACAGGGGTCTAGGAGCAATCAGCCCCAGCATTTT
TRBV21-1	-	-	TRBJ1-3	CASSPVGGHAGNTIYF	TGTGCCAGCAGCCCCGTGGGGGGGCACGCTGGAAACACCATATATTTT
TRBV4-3	-	-	TRBJ2-4	CASSQVRSLAKNIQYF	TGCGCCAGCAGCCAAGTACGAAGCTTAGCCAAAAACATTCAGTACTTC
TRBV3-1/TRBV3-2	TRBD1	-	TRBJ2-5	CASSQGAAETQYF	TGTGCCAGCAGTCAGGGGGCGGCGGAGACCCAGTACTTC
TRBV5-6	TRBD2	once	TRBJ2-1	CASTYWGGNNNEQFF	TGTGCCAGCACCTACTGGGGGGGTAACAACAATGAGCAGTTCTTC
TRBV28	-	-	TRBJ2-1	CASTEQGRYNEQFF	TGTGCCAGCACCGAACAGGGACGTTACAATGAGCAGTTCTTC
TRBV6-6	TRBD2	-	TRBJ2-1	CASSVSGGAGNEQFF	TGTGCCAGCAGTGTTAGCGGGGGGGCTGGGAATGAGCAGTTCTTC